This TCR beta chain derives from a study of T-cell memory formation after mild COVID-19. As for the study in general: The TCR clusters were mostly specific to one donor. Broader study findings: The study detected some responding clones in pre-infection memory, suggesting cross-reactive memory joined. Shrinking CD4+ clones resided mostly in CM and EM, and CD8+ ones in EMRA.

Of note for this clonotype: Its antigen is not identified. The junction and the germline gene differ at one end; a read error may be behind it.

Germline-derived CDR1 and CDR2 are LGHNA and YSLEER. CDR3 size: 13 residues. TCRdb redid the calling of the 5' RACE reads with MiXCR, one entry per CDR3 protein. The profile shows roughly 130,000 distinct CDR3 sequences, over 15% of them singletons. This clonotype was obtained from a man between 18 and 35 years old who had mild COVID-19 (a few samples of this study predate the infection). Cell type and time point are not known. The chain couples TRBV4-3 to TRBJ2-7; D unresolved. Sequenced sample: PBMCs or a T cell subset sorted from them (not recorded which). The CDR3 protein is CDSSQQYTAEQYF. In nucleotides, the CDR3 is TGCGACAGCAGCCAACAATACACGGCCGAGCAGTACTTC.